This T cell receptor (beta chain) originates from a study of T cells in Graves' hyperthyroidism and ophthalmopathy. Points from the study as a whole: In validation, the model predicted ophthalmopathy. These predictions came a median approximately six months before onset. Among clonotypes expanded in thyroid above 0.001, most were also found in blood.

The CDR3 has 13 residues. CDR1 SNHLY and CDR2 FYNNEI come from the germline V gene. The germline V and J ends were trimmed by 6 bases and 2 bases, with 11 bases remaining between them. This clonotype was counted only a few times. Its antigen remains unknown. This clone may be a read error of a much larger clone one base away. TCR beta CDR3 regions were amplified from RNA transcripts. The HTBI primer set drove a first-round RT-PCR of the TCR CDR3. TCRdb re-called the multiplex PCR reads through MiXCR, storing one row per CDR3 protein. The repertoire holds about 350,000 distinct CDR3 sequences, with over 15% as singletons.

Sequenced input: blood. The sequence was collected from a woman aged 40 to 50 with Graves' ophthalmopathy. The chain carries TRBV2 and TRBJ2-7; either TRBD1 or TRBD2 may fit D (6 bases each). CDR3 sequence reads: CASSNGGPYEQYF. The DNA for the CDR3 is TGTGCCAGCAGCAACGGGGGCCCCTACGAGCAGTACTTC.